The 2 T cell receptor beta chains below come from one sample, sequenced in a study of blood T cell repertoires in COVID-19. The data were produced by immunoSEQ multiplex PCR, yet TCRdb's version contains in-frame clones alone and is incomplete. This sample has about 220,000 clones, with 70% to 90% found just once. The sample taken for sequencing was peripheral blood. Source of these receptors: a man under 40 who had recovered from COVID-19.

The genes are TRBV7-9 and TRBJ1-2; perhaps TRBD1 as D (5 bases). The germline CDR1 and CDR2 sequences are SEHNR and FQNEAQ (reference sequence). The V and J ends lost 5 bases and 8 bases respectively, with 15 bases between them. This CDR3 region has 13 residues. CDR3 region: CASSQNQGGGYTF. As DNA, the CDR3 is TGTGCCAGCAGCCAAAATCAGGGAGGAGGCTACACCTTC.

The chain employs TRBV29-1 and TRBJ2-7; 10 bases agree with TRBD1. The CDR3 loop spans 15 amino acids. V lost 5 bases, J lost 3 bases, and 10 bases stayed unmatched. Germline loops: CDR1 SQVTM, CDR2 ANQGSEA. The CDR3 is CSVLTPGQGYYEQYF. The CDR3 DNA reads TGCAGCGTTTTAACACCGGGACAGGGGTACTACGAGCAGTACTTC.